This TCR beta chain was identified in a study of OX40 agonist ivuxolimab in advanced cancers. Across the whole study: Administration of intravenous ivuxolimab to patients occurred every 2 weeks at 0.01 to 10 mg/kg. Three patients responded partially, comprising one with hepatocellular carcinoma and two with cutaneous melanoma.

Autoimmune disease history or systemic immunosuppression meant exclusion. Repertoires were generated with immunoSEQ multiplex PCR, while TCRdb's copy carries only in-frame clones and drops some. The sample lists 23,000 or so clones, 75% to 85% occurring once. Germline CDR1 reads MGHRA; CDR2 reads YSYEKL. The ends were cut back, 4 bases at V and 0 bases at J, with 10 bases in the middle. The CDR3 is 15 residues long. Sample: CD4+ or CD8+ T cells sorted from blood, taken in a trial of the OX40 agonist ivuxolimab. The chain links TRBV4-1 to TRBJ1-5; D is unclear. This receptor was identified in an adult with an advanced solid tumor such as melanoma, head and neck, liver or kidney cancer. The CDR3 protein is CASSPLTGSNQPQHF. The DNA for the CDR3 is TGCGCCAGCAGCCCCCTGACCGGTAGCAATCAGCCCCAGCATTTT.